Listed here are 30 T cell receptor beta chains from one sample, sequenced in a study of T-cell reconstitution after alpha-beta-depleted transplantation in children. Unique molecular identifiers were used to barcode this TCRbeta library. MiXCR, applied by TCRdb to the PCR reads, yields one record per CDR3 protein. The table has 350,000 to 400,000 distinct CDR3 sequences, approximately 12% seen once. Sample: PBMCs, taken from the stem cell graft. These TCRs come from a human donor who donated a stem cell graft to a child with Fanconi anemia.

This clonotype was observed at least ten times. The chain combines TRBV5-1 with TRBJ1-1; D gene uncertain. V was clipped by 2 bases and J by 5 bases, with 10 bases between them. Germline-derived CDR1 and CDR2 are SGHRS and YFSETQ. The CDR3 length is 13 residues. In DNA form, the CDR3 reads TGCGCCAGCAGCTTTGGCGGGAGGACTGAAGCTTTCTTT. Translating gives CASSFGGRTEAFF.

This clonotype was picked up a small number of times. The CDR3 spells CASNGGTGNTEAFF. The CDR3 coding sequence is TGTGCCAGCAATGGGGGGACAGGAAACACTGAAGCTTTCTTT. The rearrangement links TRBV12-3 or TRBV12-4 to TRBJ1-1; 8 bases align to TRBD1. V lost 7 bases to trimming and J lost 2 bases; unmatched junction nucleotides: 6. CDR3 length: 14 amino acids.

The DNA of the CDR3 is TGTGCCAGCAGCCCGGACAGGGGGGCCCTCCACTTT. It encodes CASSPDRGALHF. The chain links TRBV5-6 to TRBJ1-6, with TRBD1 matching over 10 bases. The CDR3 consists of 12 residues. The V gene's germline CDR1 is SGHDT and CDR2 YYEEEE. The trim removed 4 bases at V and 14 bases at J, leaving 3 bases unmatched. The whole variable domain, filled in from reference TRBV5-6 and TRBJ1-6, reads DAGVTQSPTHLIKTRGQQVTLRCSPKSGHDTVSWYQQALGQGPQFIFQYYEEEERQRGNFPDRFSGHQFPNYSSELNVNALLLGDSALYLCASSPDRGALHFGNGTRLTVT.

The chain links TRBV2 to TRBJ2-1; no definite D call. Trimming left V 8 bases short and J 9 bases short, with 17 bases between. CDR3 size: 13 residues. Germline CDR1 reads SNHLY; CDR2 reads FYNNEI. For the CDR3, the DNA is TGTGCCAGCGGGTCCTATCTCCAGGTTGAGCAGTTCTTC. Its protein is CASGSYLQVEQFF.

This clonotype has a count of ten or more. This chain joins TRBV6-1 and TRBJ2-5, with TRBD2 matching 10 bases. The CDR3 loop spans 15 amino acids. The V and J ends lost 5 bases and 10 bases, in that order; junction bases with no gene match: 13. Germline CDR1 reads MNHNS; CDR2 reads SASEGT. The CDR3 here is CASSRTAGGLKDQYF. As DNA, the CDR3 is TGTGCCAGCAGTAGAACAGCGGGGGGGCTTAAGGACCAGTACTTC.

This chain connects TRBV4-3 to TRBJ1-3, with 9 bases aligning to TRBD1. CDR3 length equals 17 residues. J was trimmed by 8 bases and V by 1 base; bases with no gene match: 12. CDR1 LGHNA and CDR2 YSLEER come from the germline V gene. CDR3 in DNA: TGCGCCAGCAGCCAAGCAACCCCGGGACAGGGAGCCGACACCATATATTTT. It translates to CASSQATPGQGADTIYF.

This clonotype came up a few times. CDR3 in DNA: TGCAGCCCCGTTTATTGGAAATCTGAAGCTTTCTTT. It is translated as CSPVYWKSEAFF. V usage is TRBV20-1 and J usage is TRBJ1-1; no clear D gene. Germline CDR1 and CDR2: DFQATT and SNEGSKA (reference sequence). The CDR3 is 12 residues long.

This clonotype was counted many times. The V gene is TRBV7-9, the J gene TRBJ2-3; 11 nucleotides line up with TRBD2. CDR1 and CDR2 (germline): SEHNR, FQNEAQ (reference sequence). The CDR3 consists of 16 residues. V trimming: 1 base; J trimming: 4 bases; junction bases outside the gene matches: 4. The CDR3 spells CASSLDLAGGSDTQYF. Here the CDR3 DNA reads TGTGCCAGCAGCTTAGATCTAGCGGGGGGATCAGATACGCAGTATTTT.

This clonotype was detected a few times. The gene calls are TRBV5-1 and TRBJ1-2; D is uncertain. CDR1 is SGHRS, CDR2 YFSETQ, per germline. Trimming shortened V by 4 bases and J by 1 base, and 20 bases separated the two germline ends. The CDR3 sequence is 17 residues long. CDR3 region: CASSHGTLTIDNYGYTF. CDR3 nucleotide sequence: TGCGCCAGCAGCCACGGTACCTTGACGATCGATAACTATGGCTACACCTTC.

The table lists this clonotype with a few counts. The rearrangement uses TRBV6-2 or TRBV6-3 and TRBJ1-2; no clear D gene. The CDR3 is 13 residues long. The germline gives CDR1 MNHEY, CDR2 SVGEGT. V was cut by 2 bases and J by 5 bases, with 9 bases left in between. In DNA form, the CDR3 reads TGTGCCAGCAGTTACCCAGAAGGGTATGGCTACACCTTC. Protein: CASSYPEGYGYTF.

A remark on this clonotype: In this CDR3 the conserved last residue, phenylalanine or tryptophan, is missing, so a read error is likely. V and J are TRBV5-1 and TRBJ2-5, with a tentative D call TRBD1 (5 bases). The germline CDR1 and CDR2 sequences are SGHRS and YFSETQ. Trimming removed 0 bases from V and 5 bases from J, with 11 bases in between. This CDR3 region has 14 residues. In DNA form, the CDR3 reads TGCGCCAGCAGCTTGGAAGCAGGGATGGAGACCCAGTACATC. It is translated as CASSLEAGMETQYI.

This clonotype came up a few times. This rearrangement joins TRBV19 to TRBJ1-2, with no clear D. CDR1 LNHDA and CDR2 SQIVND come from the germline V gene (reference sequence). Deletions cut 5 bases from V and 4 bases from J, with 5 bases between. CDR3 length: 11 residues. The DNA of the CDR3 is TGTGCCAGTAGTTCGTTCTATGGCTACACCTTC. Encoded protein: CASSSFYGYTF.

This chain connects TRBV6-1 to TRBJ2-3; D gene ambiguous. Germline assignment: CDR1 MNHNS and CDR2 SASEGT. V was cut by 7 bases and J by 6 bases, with 8 bases left in between. This CDR3 is 11 amino acids long. In DNA, the CDR3 is TGTGCCAGCATCTTCGGGGATACGCAGTATTTT. Encoded protein: CASIFGDTQYF.

This clonotype occurred a few times. J is TRBJ2-5 and V is TRBV7-2, with D possibly TRBD1 on 6 matching bases. In germline, CDR1 is SGHTA, CDR2 FQGNSA. Trimming took off 5 bases at V and 0 bases at J, with 13 bases between the two ends. The CDR3 extends over 15 amino acids. CDR3: CASSRTASYQETQYF. DNA for the CDR3: TGTGCCAGCAGCAGGACAGCTTCGTACCAAGAGACCCAGTACTTC. The full variable domain, completed using reference TRBV7-2 and TRBJ2-5, is GAGVSQSPSNKVTEKGKDVELRCDPISGHTALYWYRQSLGQGLEFLIYFQGNSAPDKSGLPSDRFSAERTGGSVSTLTIQRTQQEDSAVYLCASSRTASYQETQYFGPGTRLLVL.

This clonotype was seen a few times. CDR3 sequence: CASRSQGGQIFETQYF. As DNA, the CDR3 is TGTGCCAGCAGGTCCCAAGGGGGACAAATTTTTGAGACCCAGTACTTC. The genes are TRBV7-8 and TRBJ2-5, with D possibly being TRBD1 (6 bases). V dropped 6 bases and J dropped 5 bases, with 22 bases sitting between them. The germline V gene encodes CDR1 SGHVS and CDR2 FQNEAQ. This CDR3 is 16 amino acids long.

The genes are TRBV15 and TRBJ2-1; 9 bases match TRBD1. The germline gives CDR1 LNHNV, CDR2 YYDKDF (reference sequence). Trimming at V came to 5 bases and at J to 7 bases, leaving 9 bases not matched to a gene. The CDR3 has 15 amino acids. CDR3 DNA: TGTGCCACCAGCGCACAGGGGGCGCTTTCAAATGAGCAGTTCTTC. It codes for CATSAQGALSNEQFF.

The chain uses TRBV7-9 and TRBJ1-6; TRBD1 matches 7 bases. This CDR3 has 16 residues. J was trimmed by 11 bases and V by 2 bases; bases with no gene match: 12. Germline V gene sequence: CDR1 SEHNR, CDR2 FQNEAQ (reference sequence). CDR3 loop: CASSLTRGTEVTPLHF. Here the CDR3 DNA reads TGTGCCAGCAGCTTAACGAGGGGGACAGAGGTGACACCCCTCCACTTT.

The V gene is TRBV18, the J gene TRBJ2-1; D gene ambiguous. CDR1 is KGHSH and CDR2 is LQKENI in the germline V gene. V shed 2 bases and J shed 4 bases, with 6 bases lying between them. CDR3 length: 13 residues. The CDR3 reads CASSPDQYNEQFF. The CDR3, as DNA: TGTGCCAGCTCACCAGATCAGTACAATGAGCAGTTCTTC. Filled out from reference TRBV18 and TRBJ2-1, the complete variable domain reads NAGVMQNPRHLVRRRGQEARLRCSPMKGHSHVYWYRQLPEEGLKFMVYLQKENIIDESGMPKERFSAEFPKEGPSILRIQQVVRGDSAAYFCASSPDQYNEQFFGPGTRLTVL.

The chain joins TRBV7-8 to TRBJ2-7; D perhaps matches TRBD2 (6 bases). V shed 5 bases and J shed 4 bases, with 15 bases lying between them. The V gene's germline CDR1 is SGHVS and CDR2 FQNEAQ. This CDR3 is built from 14 residues. The CDR3 region is CASSQQEGRYEQYV. The CDR3 bases are TGTGCCAGCAGCCAGCAGGAGGGCCGATACGAGCAGTACGTC.

A few counts support this clonotype. CDR3 amino acids: CASSLRLAGDTGELFF. Written as DNA, the CDR3 is TGTGCCAGCAGCTTGCGACTAGCGGGAGACACCGGGGAGCTGTTTTTT. V and J are TRBV5-5 and TRBJ2-2, with 12 bases fitting TRBD2. Germline V gene data show CDR1 as SGHKS and CDR2 as YYEKEE (reference sequence). This CDR3 spans 16 amino acids. The junction had 1 base not matched to a gene; V was cut back by 1 base and J by 3 bases.

This clonotype has more than one count but fewer than ten. This sequence joins TRBV5-5 and TRBJ2-1; 11 nucleotides agree with TRBD2. This CDR3 has 13 amino acids. Germline V gene data show CDR1 as SGHKS and CDR2 as YYEKEE (reference sequence). Trimming at V came to 2 bases and at J to 14 bases, leaving 6 bases not matched to a gene. CDR3 bases: TGTGCCAGCAGCTTCTCTAGCGGGGGGAGAAAGTTCTTC. Translating it yields CASSFSSGGRKFF.

CDR3 region: CSAADATGNQPQHF. The CDR3 DNA reads as TGCAGTGCTGCTGACGCCACGGGCAATCAGCCCCAGCATTTT. The V and J genes are TRBV20-1 and TRBJ1-5; D call uncertain. Germline V gene lookup returns CDR1 DFQATT and CDR2 SNEGSKA (reference sequence). The V and J ends lost 5 bases and 2 bases respectively, with 13 bases between them. The CDR3 extends over 14 amino acids.

This clonotype was seen many times. The CDR3 loop reads CSVVDSYRLFF. In nucleotides, the CDR3 is TGCAGCGTTGTGGATTCCTACAGACTGTTCTTC. The chain links TRBV29-1 to TRBJ2-1; no clear D gene. V lost 4 bases, J lost 15 bases, and 16 bases lay in between. CDR3 length: 11 residues. Germline V lookup: CDR1 SQVTM, CDR2 ANQGSEA.

The chain recombines TRBV5-1 with TRBJ2-7, with 15 bases fitting TRBD2. Trimming cost V 1 base and J 0 bases; bases outside gene matches: 5. CDR1 SGHRS and CDR2 YFSETQ come from the germline V gene. The CDR3 contains 18 residues. This CDR3 reads CASSLRTSGGANSYEQYF. CDR3 DNA sequence: TGCGCCAGCAGCTTGAGGACTAGCGGGGGGGCAAACTCCTACGAGCAGTACTTC.

This clonotype has just one count. The rearrangement uses TRBV5-1 and TRBJ1-1, with D possibly matching TRBD1 (5 bases). V lost 3 bases, J lost 6 bases, and 21 bases lay in between. The CDR3 length is 16 residues. Germline lookup yields CDR1 SGHRS and CDR2 YFSETQ. Here the CDR3 reads CASSSSAGLGTAEAFF. The CDR3 nucleotides are TGCGCCAGCAGCTCCTCGGCTGGACTGGGGACGGCTGAAGCTTTCTTT.

This rearrangement joins TRBV10-2 to TRBJ1-1; D not resolved. CDR1 and CDR2 from the germline V gene are WSHSY and SAAADI. The CDR3 has 11 amino acids. Trimming pared 3 bases from V and 5 bases from J, leaving 4 bases between. The CDR3 protein is CASSDRTEAFF. The CDR3 coding sequence is TGCGCCAGCAGTGATAGGACTGAAGCTTTCTTT.

The chain recombines TRBV7-9 with TRBJ2-3; D not resolved. The V end lost 4 bases, the J end lost 2 bases, and 7 bases lay between the germline ends. The CDR3 runs 13 residues. The V gene's germline CDR1 is SEHNR and CDR2 FQNEAQ (reference sequence). DNA for the CDR3: TGTGCCAGCAGCTACCGTTACACAGATACGCAGTATTTT. It specifies CASSYRYTDTQYF.

This clonotype was observed a few times. This chain uses TRBV20-1 with TRBJ2-7, with D possibly TRBD1 on 5 matching bases. The germline gives CDR1 DFQATT, CDR2 SNEGSKA (reference sequence). V dropped 1 base and J dropped 5 bases, with 12 bases sitting between them. The CDR3 runs to 13 residues. CDR3 sequence: CSARVSGSDEQYV. The CDR3 DNA follows: TGCAGTGCTAGAGTTTCAGGGTCTGACGAGCAGTACGTC.

This clonotype was seen ten or more times. V usage is TRBV6-1 and J usage is TRBJ2-2; D is uncertain. The CDR3 is 18 residues long. CDR1 is MNHNS and CDR2 is SASEGT in the germline V gene. The ends were cut back, 6 bases at V and 2 bases at J, with 22 bases in the middle. The CDR3 DNA is TGTGCCAGCAGCTCCCGCCCTCTCACGGTAACCAACACCGGGGAGCTGTTTTTT. Residues: CASSSRPLTVTNTGELFF.

This rearrangement joins TRBV2 to TRBJ2-1, with D hard to call. The CDR3 runs to 13 residues. Trimming stripped 6 bases from V and 9 bases from J, with 15 bases between. Germline lookup yields CDR1 SNHLY and CDR2 FYNNEI. The CDR3 nucleotides read TGTGCCAGCAGGCCTCGCTCTATAATTGAGCAGTTCTTC. The encoded protein is CASRPRSIIEQFF.